The clone carrying this T cell receptor beta chain came up many times. Its specificity is not known. The sample is drawn from a study of CD8 T cells in ankylosing spondylitis. Study conclusions and caveats: Several of the motif variants were reported before in synovial fluid and blood from reactive arthritis. Among TCR beta sequences, a motif of under ten highly homologous variants appeared characteristic of ankylosing spondylitis blood. Within matched ankylosing spondylitis synovial fluid, disease-linked clones were reportedly significantly enriched.

Molecular-barcoded quantitative 5'-RACE produced these TCR beta libraries. Each CDR3 protein is one row after TCRdb ran MiXCR on the 5' RACE reads. Of more than 250,000 distinct CDR3 sequences in the sample, around 10% are singletons; the top ten hold 8% to 9.5%. V lost 7 bases and J 6 bases, leaving 17 bases between the germline ends. The germline V gene encodes CDR1 DFQATT and CDR2 SNEGSKA (reference sequence). The CDR3 contains 13 residues. The specimen was blood, either unsorted or a sorted T cell fraction (not recorded which). The chain combines TRBV20-1 with TRBJ2-3; D may be TRBD1 (6 bases). The TCR sequence derives from a female donor with ankylosing spondylitis or in good health (not recorded which). Written as DNA, the CDR3 is TGCAGTGGAGGGTACAGGGTGAAGGATACGCAGTATTTT. The encoded protein is CSGGYRVKDTQYF.